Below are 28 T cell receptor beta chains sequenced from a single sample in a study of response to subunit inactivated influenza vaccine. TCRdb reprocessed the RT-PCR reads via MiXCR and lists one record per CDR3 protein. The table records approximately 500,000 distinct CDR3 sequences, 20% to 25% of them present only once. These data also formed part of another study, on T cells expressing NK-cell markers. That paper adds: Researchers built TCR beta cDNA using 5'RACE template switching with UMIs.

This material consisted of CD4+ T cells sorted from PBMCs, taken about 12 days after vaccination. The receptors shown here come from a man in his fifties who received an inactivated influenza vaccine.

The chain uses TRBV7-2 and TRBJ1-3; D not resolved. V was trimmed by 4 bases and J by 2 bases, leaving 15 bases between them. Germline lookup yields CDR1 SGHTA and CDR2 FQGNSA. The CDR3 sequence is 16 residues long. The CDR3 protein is CASSSQMSGAGNTIYF. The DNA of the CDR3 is TGTGCCAGCAGCTCACAAATGTCTGGGGCTGGAAACACCATATATTTT.

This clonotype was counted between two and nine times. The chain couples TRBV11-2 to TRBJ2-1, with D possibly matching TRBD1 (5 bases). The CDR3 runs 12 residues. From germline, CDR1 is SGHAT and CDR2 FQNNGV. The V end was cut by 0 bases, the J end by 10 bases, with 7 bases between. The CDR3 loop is CASSLEGAEQFF. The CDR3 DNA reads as TGTGCCAGCAGCTTAGAAGGGGCAGAGCAGTTCTTC.

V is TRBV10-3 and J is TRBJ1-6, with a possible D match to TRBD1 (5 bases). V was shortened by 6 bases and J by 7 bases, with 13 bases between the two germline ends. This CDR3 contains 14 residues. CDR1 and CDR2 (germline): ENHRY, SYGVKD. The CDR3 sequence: CAIRAGRENSPLHF. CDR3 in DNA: TGTGCCATCAGGGCGGGACGGGAAAATTCACCCCTCCACTTT.

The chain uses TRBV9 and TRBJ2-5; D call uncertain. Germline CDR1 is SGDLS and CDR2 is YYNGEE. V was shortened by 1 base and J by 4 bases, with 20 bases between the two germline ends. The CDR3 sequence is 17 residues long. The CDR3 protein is CASSVTPGPIPVETQYF. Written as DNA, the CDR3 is TGTGCCAGCAGCGTAACACCGGGCCCTATCCCAGTAGAGACCCAGTACTTC.

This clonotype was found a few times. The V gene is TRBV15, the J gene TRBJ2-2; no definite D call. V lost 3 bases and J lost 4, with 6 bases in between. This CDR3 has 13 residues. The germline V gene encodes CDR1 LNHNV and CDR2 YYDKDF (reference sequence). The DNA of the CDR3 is TGTGCCACCAGCAGTTCCTCCACCGGGGAGCTGTTTTTT. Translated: CATSSSSTGELFF.

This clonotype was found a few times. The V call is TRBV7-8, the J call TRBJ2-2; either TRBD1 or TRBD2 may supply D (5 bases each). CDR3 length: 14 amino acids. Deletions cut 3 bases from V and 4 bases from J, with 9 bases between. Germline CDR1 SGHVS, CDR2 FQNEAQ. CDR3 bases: TGTGCCAGCAGCTTGCCGAGGGGCACCGGGGAGCTGTTTTTT. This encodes CASSLPRGTGELFF.

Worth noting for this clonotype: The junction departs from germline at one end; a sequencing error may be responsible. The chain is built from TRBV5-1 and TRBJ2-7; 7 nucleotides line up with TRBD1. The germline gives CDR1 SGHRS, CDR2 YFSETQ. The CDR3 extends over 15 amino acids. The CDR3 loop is CASSLDWGGEKGATF. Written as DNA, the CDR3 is TGCGCCAGCAGCTTGGACTGGGGCGGTGAGAAGGGGGCCACCTTC.

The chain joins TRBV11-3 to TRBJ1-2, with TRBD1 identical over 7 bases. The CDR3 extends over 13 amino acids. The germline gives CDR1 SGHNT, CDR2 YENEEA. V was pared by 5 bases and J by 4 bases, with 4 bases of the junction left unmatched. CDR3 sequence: CASSGDSGYGYTF. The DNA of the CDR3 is TGTGCCAGCAGCGGGGACAGCGGCTATGGCTACACCTTC.

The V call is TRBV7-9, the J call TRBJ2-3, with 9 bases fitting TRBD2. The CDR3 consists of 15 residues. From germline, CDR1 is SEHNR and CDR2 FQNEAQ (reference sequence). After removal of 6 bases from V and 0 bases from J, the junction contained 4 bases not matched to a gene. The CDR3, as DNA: TGTGCCAGCAGGATTCTAGCGGGGAGCACAGATACGCAGTATTTT. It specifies CASRILAGSTDTQYF.

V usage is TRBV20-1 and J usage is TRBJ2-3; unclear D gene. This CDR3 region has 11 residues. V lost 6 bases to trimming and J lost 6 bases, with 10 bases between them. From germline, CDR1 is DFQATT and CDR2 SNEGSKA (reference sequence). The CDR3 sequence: CSAGPPDTQYF. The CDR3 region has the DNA TGCAGTGCGGGCCCTCCCGATACGCAGTATTTT.

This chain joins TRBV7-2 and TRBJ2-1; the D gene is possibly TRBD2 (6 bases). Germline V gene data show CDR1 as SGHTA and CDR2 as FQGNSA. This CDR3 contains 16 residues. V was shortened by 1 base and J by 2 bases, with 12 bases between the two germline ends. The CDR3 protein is CASSLVSGGTYNEQFF. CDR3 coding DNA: TGTGCCAGCAGCTTAGTGAGTGGGGGGACCTACAATGAGCAGTTCTTC.

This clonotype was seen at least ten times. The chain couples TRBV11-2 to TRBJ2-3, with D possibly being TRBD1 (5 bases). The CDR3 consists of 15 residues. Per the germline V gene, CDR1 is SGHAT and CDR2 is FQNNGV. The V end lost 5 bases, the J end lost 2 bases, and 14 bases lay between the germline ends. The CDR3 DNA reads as TGTGCCAGCAGCGGAAAGGCACAGGTCACAGATACGCAGTATTTT. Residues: CASSGKAQVTDTQYF.

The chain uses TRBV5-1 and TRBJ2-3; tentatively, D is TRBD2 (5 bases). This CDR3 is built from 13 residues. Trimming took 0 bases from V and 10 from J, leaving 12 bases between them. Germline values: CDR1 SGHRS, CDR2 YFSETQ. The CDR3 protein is CASSLVSGLPQYF. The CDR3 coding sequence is TGCGCCAGCAGCTTGGTCTCGGGGTTACCGCAGTATTTT.

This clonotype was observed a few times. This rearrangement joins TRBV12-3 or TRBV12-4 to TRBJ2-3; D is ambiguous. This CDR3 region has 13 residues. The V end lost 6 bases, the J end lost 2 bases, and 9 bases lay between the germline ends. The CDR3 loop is CASSRRSTDTQYF. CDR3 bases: TGTGCCAGCAGCCGGAGATCCACAGATACGCAGTATTTT.

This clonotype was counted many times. Written as DNA, the CDR3 is TGCAGCGTTGAATTCAGCAGCCACGAGCAGTACTTC. It is translated as CSVEFSSHEQYF. V is TRBV29-1 and J is TRBJ2-7; no definite D call. This CDR3 is built from 12 residues. Germline-derived CDR1 and CDR2 are SQVTM and ANQGSEA. V was shortened by 2 bases and J by 5 bases, with 10 bases between the two germline ends.

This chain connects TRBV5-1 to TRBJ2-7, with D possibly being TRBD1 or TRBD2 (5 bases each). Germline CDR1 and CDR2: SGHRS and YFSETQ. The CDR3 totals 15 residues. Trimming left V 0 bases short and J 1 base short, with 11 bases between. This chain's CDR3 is CASSLVPGPSYEQYF. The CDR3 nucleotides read TGCGCCAGCAGCTTGGTCCCGGGACCTTCCTACGAGCAGTACTTC.

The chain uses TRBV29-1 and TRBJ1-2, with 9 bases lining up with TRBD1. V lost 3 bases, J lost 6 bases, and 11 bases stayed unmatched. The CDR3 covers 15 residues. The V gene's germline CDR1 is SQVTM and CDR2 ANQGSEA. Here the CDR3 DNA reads TGCAGCGTTGAGCGCCCTGGACAGGGGCTGGATGGCTACACCTTC. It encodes CSVERPGQGLDGYTF.

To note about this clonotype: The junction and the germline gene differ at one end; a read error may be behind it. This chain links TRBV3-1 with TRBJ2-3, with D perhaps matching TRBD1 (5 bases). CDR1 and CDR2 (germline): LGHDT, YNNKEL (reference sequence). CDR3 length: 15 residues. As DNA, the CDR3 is TGTGCCAGCAGCCCGACAAGGATTTTGACAGATACGCAGTACTTT. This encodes CASSPTRILTDTQYF.

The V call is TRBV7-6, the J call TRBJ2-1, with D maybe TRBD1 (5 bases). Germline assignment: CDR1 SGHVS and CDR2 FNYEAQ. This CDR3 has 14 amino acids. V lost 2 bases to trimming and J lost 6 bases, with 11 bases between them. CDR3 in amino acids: CASSLLGHRNEQFF. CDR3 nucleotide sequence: TGTGCCAGCAGCTTATTGGGGCATCGCAATGAGCAGTTCTTC. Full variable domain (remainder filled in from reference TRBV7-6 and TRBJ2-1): GAGVSQSPRYKVTKRGQDVALRCDPISGHVSLYWYRQALGQGPEFLTYFNYEAQQDKSGLPNDRFSAERPEGSISTLTIQRTEQRDSAMYRCASSLLGHRNEQFFGPGTRLTVL.

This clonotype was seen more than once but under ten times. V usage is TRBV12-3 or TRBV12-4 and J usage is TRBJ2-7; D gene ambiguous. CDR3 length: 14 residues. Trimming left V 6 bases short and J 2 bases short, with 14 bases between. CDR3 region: CASSPRRSTYEQYF. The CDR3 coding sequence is TGTGCCAGCAGCCCAAGGCGCAGTACCTACGAGCAGTACTTC.

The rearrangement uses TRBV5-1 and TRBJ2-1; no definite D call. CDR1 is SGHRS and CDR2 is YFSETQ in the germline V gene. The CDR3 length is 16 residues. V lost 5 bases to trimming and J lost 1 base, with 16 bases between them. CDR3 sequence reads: CASSVSSSVSYNEQFF. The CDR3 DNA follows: TGCGCCAGCAGTGTTAGTAGTTCCGTTTCCTACAATGAGCAGTTCTTC.

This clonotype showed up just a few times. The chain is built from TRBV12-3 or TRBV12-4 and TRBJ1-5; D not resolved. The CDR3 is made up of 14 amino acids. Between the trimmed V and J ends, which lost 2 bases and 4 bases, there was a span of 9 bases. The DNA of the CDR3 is TGTGCCAGCAGTTTATTTGAGGGAAATCAGCCCCAGCATTTT. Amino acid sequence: CASSLFEGNQPQHF.

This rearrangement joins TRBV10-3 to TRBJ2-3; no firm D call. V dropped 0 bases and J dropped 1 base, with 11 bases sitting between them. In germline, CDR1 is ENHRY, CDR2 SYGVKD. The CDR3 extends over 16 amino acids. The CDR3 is CAISESSAVRTDTQYF. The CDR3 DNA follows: TGTGCCATCAGTGAGTCGTCCGCCGTTCGCACAGATACGCAGTATTTT.

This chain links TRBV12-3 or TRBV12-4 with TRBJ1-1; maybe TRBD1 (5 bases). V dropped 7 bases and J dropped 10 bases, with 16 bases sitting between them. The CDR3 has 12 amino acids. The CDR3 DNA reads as TGTGCCAGCACCAAGGGACTTGGGGTAGCTTTCTTT. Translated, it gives CASTKGLGVAFF.

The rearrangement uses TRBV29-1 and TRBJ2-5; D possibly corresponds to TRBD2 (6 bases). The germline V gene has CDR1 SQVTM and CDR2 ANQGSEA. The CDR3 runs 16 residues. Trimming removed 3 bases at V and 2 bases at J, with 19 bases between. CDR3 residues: CSVEAGGSGPQETQYF. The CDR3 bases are TGCAGCGTTGAGGCCGGAGGGAGTGGTCCACAAGAGACCCAGTACTTC.

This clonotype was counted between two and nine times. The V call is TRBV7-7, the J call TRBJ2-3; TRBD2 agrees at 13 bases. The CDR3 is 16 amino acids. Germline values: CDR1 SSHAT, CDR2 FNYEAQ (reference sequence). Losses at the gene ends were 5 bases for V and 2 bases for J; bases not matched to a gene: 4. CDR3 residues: CASSRLAGGLTDTQYF. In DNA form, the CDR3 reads TGTGCCAGCAGCCGACTAGCGGGAGGACTCACAGATACGCAGTATTTT.

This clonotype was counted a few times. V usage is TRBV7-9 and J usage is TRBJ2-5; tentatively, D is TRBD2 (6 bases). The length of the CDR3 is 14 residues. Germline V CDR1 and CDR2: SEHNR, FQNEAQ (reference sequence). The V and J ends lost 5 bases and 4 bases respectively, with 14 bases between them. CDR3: CASSPETRRETQYF. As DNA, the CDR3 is TGTGCCAGCAGCCCCGAGACTAGAAGAGAGACCCAGTACTTC.

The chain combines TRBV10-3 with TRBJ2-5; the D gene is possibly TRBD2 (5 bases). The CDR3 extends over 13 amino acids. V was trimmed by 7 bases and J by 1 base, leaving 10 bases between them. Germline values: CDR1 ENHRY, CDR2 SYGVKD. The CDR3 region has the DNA TGTGCCATCACCCACGGGATCCAAGAGACCCAGTACTTC. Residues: CAITHGIQETQYF.